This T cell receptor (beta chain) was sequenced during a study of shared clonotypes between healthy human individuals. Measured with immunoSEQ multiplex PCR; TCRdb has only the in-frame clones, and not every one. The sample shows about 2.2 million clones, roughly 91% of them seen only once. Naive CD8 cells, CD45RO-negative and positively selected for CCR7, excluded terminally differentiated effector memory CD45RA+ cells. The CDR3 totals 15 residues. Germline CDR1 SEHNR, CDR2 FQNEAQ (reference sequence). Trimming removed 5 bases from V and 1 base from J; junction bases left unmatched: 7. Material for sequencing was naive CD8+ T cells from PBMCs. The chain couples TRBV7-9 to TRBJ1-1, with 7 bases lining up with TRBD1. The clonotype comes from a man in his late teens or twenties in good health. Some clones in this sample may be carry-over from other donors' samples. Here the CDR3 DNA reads TGTGCCAGCAGCCCGATGACAGGGAGGAACACTGAAGCTTTCTTT. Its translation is CASSPMTGRNTEAFF.